These 16 T cell receptor beta chains came from one sample sequenced in a study of beta chain features in type 1 diabetes. These receptors are not linked to any known antigen. Investigators reverse transcribed all isolated RNA, so they sequenced expressed TCRB transcripts. Data came from immunoSEQ multiplex PCR; TCRdb stores just in-frame clones and leaves some out. The top ten clones hold 0.035% to 0.045% of a sample with over 650,000 clones, over 11% of them seen once. Whole-study results and caveats: Type 1 diabetes patients had TCRB CDR3s that were shorter (moderately but significantly so) in all four CD4+ subsets.

The sequenced material came from naive CD4+ T cells from blood. The source of these receptors is a man between 18 and 35 years old with type 1 diabetes.

DNA of the CDR3: TGCGCCAGCAGCCAAGATCAATTCGGGGCGGAGACCCAGTACTTC. Its protein product is CASSQDQFGAETQYF. The chain combines TRBV4-1 with TRBJ2-5; D may match TRBD1 or TRBD2 (5 bases each). There are 15 residues in the CDR3. CDR1 is MGHRA, CDR2 YSYEKL, per germline. The V gene lost 0 bases and the J gene lost 5 bases, with 13 bases spanning the gap.

A word on this clone: Within the sample, other DNA sequences also encode this same CDR3. CDR3: CAWSPSSNQPQHF. DNA of the CDR3: TGTGCCTGGAGCCCCTCTAGCAATCAGCCCCAGCATTTT. This chain uses TRBV30 with TRBJ1-5; unclear D gene. Germline CDR1 reads GTSNPN; CDR2 reads SVGIG (reference sequence). V was clipped by 3 bases and J by 0 bases, with 6 bases between them. This CDR3 has 13 residues. Full variable domain (rest looked up from reference TRBV30 and TRBJ1-5): SQTIHQWPATLVQPVGSPLSLECTVEGTSNPNLYWYRQAAGRGLQLLFYSVGIGQISSEVPQNLSASRPQDRQFILSSKKLLLSDSGFYLCAWSPSSNQPQHFGDGTRLSIL.

This clone turned up a few times. At one boundary the junction diverges from the germline segment, which might be a read error. The V and J genes are TRBV7-7 and TRBJ2-5, with TRBD2 identical over 8 bases. The length of the CDR3 is 14 residues. From germline, CDR1 is SSHAT and CDR2 FNYEAQ (reference sequence). The CDR3 sequence: CASSPGLVAETQYF. The CDR3 region has the DNA TGTGCTAGCAGCCCGGGACTAGTCGCAGAGACCCAGTACTTC.

V is TRBV5-4 and J is TRBJ1-1; no firm D call. Germline V CDR1 and CDR2: SGHNT, YYREEE (reference sequence). The CDR3 runs 14 residues. V was pared by 1 base and J by 3 bases, with 10 bases between. CDR3 residues: CASSLRGRDTEAFF. The CDR3 region has the DNA TGTGCCAGCAGCTTGCGAGGGAGAGACACTGAAGCTTTCTTT.

The rearrangement joins TRBV30 to TRBJ2-7, with D unclear. Germline loops: CDR1 GTSNPN, CDR2 SVGIG (reference sequence). Trimming took off 0 bases at V and 7 bases at J, with 10 bases between the two ends. The CDR3 sequence is 12 residues long. Here the CDR3 reads CAWSVLGWEQYF. Here the CDR3 DNA reads TGTGCCTGGAGTGTACTGGGATGGGAGCAGTACTTC.

This clone has only a few counts. The chain carries TRBV29-1 and TRBJ2-2, with D perhaps being TRBD1 or TRBD2 (5 bases each). The CDR3 covers 13 residues. Trimming stripped 4 bases from V and 6 bases from J, with 12 bases between. CDR1 SQVTM and CDR2 ANQGSEA come from the germline V gene. CDR3 loop: CSVGGPRAGELFF. CDR3 sequence (DNA): TGCAGCGTTGGGGGACCTAGGGCCGGGGAGCTGTTTTTT.

V gene TRBV21-1 combines with J gene TRBJ2-4; the table assigns TRBD1, which was not confirmed against the DNA. TRBV21-1 is assigned pseudogene status. This CDR3 spans 16 amino acids. CDR3 DNA: TGTGCCAGCAGCAAACGACAGGGGGTAGCCAAAAACATTCAGTACTTC. Translation gives CASSKRQGVAKNIQYF.

This clone was detected a few times. The V and J genes are TRBV30 and TRBJ1-1; no reliable D call. Trimming pared 2 bases from V and 1 base from J, leaving 5 bases between. CDR1 GTSNPN and CDR2 SVGIG come from the germline V gene (reference sequence). CDR3 length: 12 amino acids. The CDR3 DNA reads as TGTGCCTGGAGTAACGGGAACACTGAAGCTTTCTTT. It codes for CAWSNGNTEAFF.

The rearrangement uses TRBV5-1 and TRBJ1-1, with D possibly matching TRBD1 (5 bases). The CDR3 runs 15 residues. Germline loops: CDR1 SGHRS, CDR2 YFSETQ. V lost 3 bases and J lost 2, with 14 bases in between. CDR3 amino acids: CASSSNRSPNTEAFF. Here the CDR3 DNA reads TGCGCCAGCAGCTCCAACAGGTCCCCTAACACTGAAGCTTTCTTT.

The chain links TRBV7-2 to TRBJ2-3; TRBD2 agrees at 15 bases. The CDR3 is 15 amino acids. Germline V gene sequence: CDR1 SGHTA, CDR2 FQGNSA. The trim removed 6 bases at V and 10 bases at J, leaving 8 bases unmatched. The CDR3 DNA follows: TGTGCCAGCAGATCGGGACTAGCGGGAGGCCCCTCGCAGTATTTT. This sequence encodes CASRSGLAGGPSQYF.

This clone was seen a handful of times. The chain is built from TRBV18 and TRBJ2-1; D is unresolved. The germline V and J ends were trimmed by 6 bases and 1 base, with 13 bases remaining between them. Germline V CDR1 and CDR2: KGHSH, LQKENI. CDR3 size: 15 residues. CDR3 sequence (DNA): TGTGCCAGCTCTCTTGGGCTGAAGTCCTACAATGAGCAGTTCTTC. Translation: CASSLGLKSYNEQFF.

This clone was counted between two and nine times. The chain links TRBV30 to TRBJ2-7; TRBD1 matches at 10 bases. Germline CDR1 reads GTSNPN; CDR2 reads SVGIG (reference sequence). The V and J ends lost 0 bases and 4 bases, in that order; junction bases with no gene match: 18. This CDR3 has 19 residues. In DNA, the CDR3 is TGTGCCTGGAGTGTACGGGGACAGGGGCGAAACTACCCGATATACGAGCAGTACTTC. It encodes CAWSVRGQGRNYPIYEQYF.

The V call is TRBV6-6, the J call TRBJ1-5, with unresolved D. V was clipped by 0 bases and J by 7 bases, with 10 bases between them. Germline V CDR1 and CDR2: MNHNY, SVGAGI (reference sequence). The CDR3 totals 14 residues. In DNA form, the CDR3 reads TGTGCCAGCAGTTACTCGCCCATTTCCCAGCCCCAGCATTTT. Encoded protein: CASSYSPISQPQHF.

The gene calls are TRBV7-9 and TRBJ1-1; 8 bases fit TRBD1. The V and J ends lost 3 bases and 2 bases, in that order; junction bases with no gene match: 8. Germline values: CDR1 SEHNR, CDR2 FQNEAQ (reference sequence). This CDR3 has 16 residues. CDR3 DNA: TGTGCCAGCAGCTTTCGACAGGGGCGGACAAACACTGAAGCTTTCTTT. Protein: CASSFRQGRTNTEAFF.

The genes are TRBV5-6 and TRBJ2-3; weak D call: TRBD2 (6 bases). Trimming stripped 4 bases from V and 4 bases from J, with 13 bases between. The germline V gene encodes CDR1 SGHDT and CDR2 YYEEEE. CDR3 length equals 14 residues. CDR3 in amino acids: CASSLYGGSDTQYF. For the CDR3, the DNA is TGTGCCAGCAGCCTCTACGGAGGGTCAGATACGCAGTATTTT. The full variable domain, with the rest looked up from reference TRBV5-6 and TRBJ2-3, is DAGVTQSPTHLIKTRGQQVTLRCSPKSGHDTVSWYQQALGQGPQFIFQYYEEEERQRGNFPDRFSGHQFPNYSSELNVNALLLGDSALYLCASSLYGGSDTQYFGPGTRLTVL.

This clone appeared a few times. J is TRBJ1-5 and V is TRBV4-1, with TRBD1 matching 8 bases. V lost 1 base and J lost 5; bases outside the gene matches: 4. The V gene's germline CDR1 is MGHRA and CDR2 YSYEKL. The CDR3 loop spans 15 amino acids. The CDR3 sequence is CASSQAQGADQPQHF. The CDR3 DNA follows: TGCGCCAGCAGCCAAGCCCAGGGGGCAGATCAGCCCCAGCATTTT.